This T cell receptor beta chain appears in the sequencing data of a study of T-cell memory formation after mild COVID-19. Study conclusions and caveats: Detection of some responders pre-infection suggested pre-existing cross-reactive memory T cells participated. Still unconfirmed is whether the second-wave clones peaking on day 37 recognized SARS-CoV-2. Clones that shrank (day 15 to 85) were balanced CD4/CD8, whereas later expanders leaned CD4+.

CDR1 KGHSH and CDR2 LQKENI come from the germline V gene. The CDR3 spans 13 residues. The V gene lost 6 bases and the J gene lost 3 bases, with 12 bases spanning the gap. In its sample, this clonotype was seen a few times. What it binds is unknown. TCRdb processed the 5' RACE reads anew with MiXCR; each CDR3 protein has one entry. The repertoire holds around 430,000 distinct CDR3 sequences, with about 16% as singletons. The source is a man aged 18 to 30 who had mild COVID-19 (a few samples of this study predate the infection). Cell type and time point are not known. The sequenced material came from PBMCs or a T cell subset sorted from them (not recorded which). This sequence joins TRBV18 and TRBJ2-7; no clear D gene. CDR3 protein: CASSISDRYEQYF. Written as DNA, the CDR3 is TGTGCCAGCTCCATCTCGGACCGCTACGAGCAGTACTTC.